This T cell receptor (beta chain) was profiled in a study of T-cell reconstitution after alpha-beta-depleted transplantation in children (dated by TCRdb to the mid-2010s). Study-level background: The study quantitatively tracked T-cell immune reconstitution after TCRalphabeta/CD19-depleted allogeneic hematopoietic cell transplantation in children using TCR repertoire profiling. General conclusions and limits of the study: The apparently early alphabetaT-cell count recovery about two months after transplant was reportedly dependent on only several hundred rapidly expanded clones derived from non-depleted graft cells. The frequencies of hyperexpanded clones fell over the following months, and after one year, T-cell counts and TCRbeta diversity were mostly attributed to newly produced T cells. In some patients, the high TCRbeta diversity seen at day 60 was put down to recipient T cells and intrathymic progenitors that had survived conditioning.

The library was obtained by PCR. The listed sequencing device is Illumina HiSeq 2500. TCR library preparation used molecular barcoding, with unique molecular identifiers applied to normalize quantification of the TCRbeta repertoire. Starting from the raw public reads, TCRdb applied fastp trimming at Q25, assembled clones with MiXCR and retained in-frame beta chains. Each CDR3 protein appears once, grouped with its most common genes and DNA. The table for this sample lists approximately 270,000 distinct CDR3 sequences; more than 20% of them were counted only once. The ten largest clones take up 4.8% of the sample. CDR1 and CDR2, looked up from the germline V gene (reference sequence), are LGHDT and YNNKEL. Including the terminal cysteine and phenylalanine, the CDR3 comprises 13 residues. The DNA shown is the 39-base CDR3, in frame from base 1. The junction shows trimming of 1 base on V and 12 bases on J, plus 13 bases between the germline ends.

The treatment or condition label here, explained by the study, means: allogeneic hematopoietic cell transplantation with graft depleted of TCRalphabeta T cells and CD19 B cells. TCRalphabeta/CD19-depleted allogeneic hematopoietic cell grafts were given to the transplant recipients, all of whom were children. This clonotype was found many times. The specificity of this receptor is unknown. No base quality values were provided; no much bigger clone lies one nucleotide off. Sequencing was performed on PBMCs, mostly from graft donor cells, taken 360 days after TCRalphabeta/CD19-depleted stem cell transplant. The origin of this receptor is a female patient aged 2-15 years who had a stem cell transplant for congenital amegakaryocytic thrombocytopenia, so the T cells may come from the graft donor. The sequence joins TRBV3-1 to TRBJ2-1; the D segment could be TRBD2, given 5 matching bases. The sequenced DNA: TGTGCCAGCAGCCAAGCTCGAGATGCGGGGCAGTTCTTC. Its translation reads: CASSQARDAGQFF.